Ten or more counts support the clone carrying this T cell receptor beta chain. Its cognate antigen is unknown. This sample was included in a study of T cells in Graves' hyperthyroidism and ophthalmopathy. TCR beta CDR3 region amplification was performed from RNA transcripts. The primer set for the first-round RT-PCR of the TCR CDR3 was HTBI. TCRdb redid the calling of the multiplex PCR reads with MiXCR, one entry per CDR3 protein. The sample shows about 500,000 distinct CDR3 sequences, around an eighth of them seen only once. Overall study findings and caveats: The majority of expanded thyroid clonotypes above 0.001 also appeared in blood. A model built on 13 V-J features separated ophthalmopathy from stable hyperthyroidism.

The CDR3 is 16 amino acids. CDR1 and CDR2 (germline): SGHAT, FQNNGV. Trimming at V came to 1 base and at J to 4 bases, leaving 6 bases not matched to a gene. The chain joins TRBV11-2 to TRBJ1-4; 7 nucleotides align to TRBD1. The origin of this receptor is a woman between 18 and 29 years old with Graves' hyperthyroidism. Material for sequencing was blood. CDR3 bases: TGTGCCAGCAGCTTAGCCCTGGACAGGTTTAATGAAAAACTGTTTTTT. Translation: CASSLALDRFNEKLFF.